This TCR beta chain was obtained from a study of patients and donors after allogeneic stem cell transplantation. This clonotype was picked up a small number of times. TCRdb recomputed calls from the RT-PCR reads with MiXCR, one row per CDR3 protein. Here the sample spans approximately 410,000 distinct CDR3 sequences, 16% being singletons. This CDR3 is built from 16 residues. Trimming cost V 2 bases and J 5 bases; bases outside gene matches: 6. Germline lookup yields CDR1 MGHDK and CDR2 SYGVNS. The chain couples TRBV25-1 to TRBJ2-7; 13 bases match TRBD2. The sequence was collected from a human donor who was either an allogeneic HSCT recipient or a stem cell or donor lymphocyte infusion donor (not recorded which). It is not recorded whose cells these are; they may come from a transplant donor. Sequenced material: blood, either unsorted or a sorted T cell fraction (not recorded which). CDR3 protein: CASSEGGTSGTDEQYF. In DNA, the CDR3 is TGTGCCAGCAGTGAAGGGGGGACTAGCGGGACCGACGAGCAGTACTTC.